The 2 T cell receptor beta chains below all came from one sample that was sequenced in a study of blood T cell repertoires in COVID-19. This table comes from immunoSEQ multiplex PCR, and its TCRdb copy is limited to in-frame clones, with some not included. The data contain hundreds of thousands of clones, around nine tenths of them singletons. Input material: peripheral blood. These receptors all stem from a man aged 18-30 years with COVID-19, enrolled during active disease.

This sequence joins TRBV12-5 and TRBJ2-1, with TRBD1 as a possible D gene (6 bases). This CDR3 has 15 residues. Per the germline V gene, CDR1 is LGHNT and CDR2 is FRNRAP. Trimming left V 5 bases short and J 9 bases short, with 20 bases between. Here the CDR3 DNA reads TGTGCTAGTGGTCTCCCTAGGCAGGGGAAAAGTGAGCAGTTCTTC. Protein sequence: CASGLPRQGKSEQFF.

The chain links TRBV9 to TRBJ1-4; TRBD1 matches 8 bases. This CDR3 has 15 amino acids. Germline values: CDR1 SGDLS, CDR2 YYNGEE. The J segment lost 5 bases and the V segment lost 4 bases, leaving 7 bases of the junction unmatched. The CDR3 spells CASSRTGGPNEKLFF. CDR3 sequence (DNA): TGTGCCAGCAGCAGAACAGGGGGGCCCAATGAAAAACTGTTTTTT. The full variable domain, rest sourced from reference TRBV9 and TRBJ1-4, is DSGVTQTPKHLITATGQRVTLRCSPRSGDLSVYWYQQSLDQGLQFLIQYYNGEERAKGNILERFSAQQFPDLHSELNLSSLELGDSALYFCASSRTGGPNEKLFFGSGTQLSVL.